This T cell receptor beta chain is drawn from a study of T cell repertoires in cytomegalovirus infection. Study-level information: Public TCR beta signature analysis indicated the presence of both CMV infection and matching HLA type. Points from the study as a whole: Summed public TCR beta family frequency identified CMV carriers bearing the relevant HLA. There were HLA-C-restricted CMV-specific TCR beta clonotypes dominating the ex vivo response.

The germline V gene has CDR1 SEHNR and CDR2 FQNEAQ (reference sequence). This CDR3 comprises 12 residues. Trimming shortened V by 1 base and J by 3 bases, and 3 bases separated the two germline ends. There are many counts of this clonotype. Its antigen is as yet unknown. MiXCR was run by TCRdb on the reads, yielding one entry per CDR3 protein. The profile shows a few hundred thousand distinct CDR3 sequences, 9.5% of them singletons. Material for sequencing was PBMCs. The chain has TRBV7-9 and TRBJ1-1; D gene uncertain. This TCR derives from a human donor in good health (CMV status not recorded). Some clones in this sample may be carry-over from other donors' samples. The CDR3 loop is CASSLVHTEAFF. The DNA for the CDR3 is TGTGCCAGCAGCTTAGTCCACACTGAAGCTTTCTTT. Filled out from reference TRBV7-9 and TRBJ1-1, the complete variable domain reads DTGVSQNPRHKITKRGQNVTFRCDPISEHNRLYWYRQTLGQGPEFLTYFQNEAQLEKSRLLSDRFSAERPKGSFSTLEIQRTEQGDSAMYLCASSLVHTEAFFGQGTRLTVV.